This TCR beta chain was recovered during a study of OX40 agonist ivuxolimab in advanced cancers. Findings of the study overall: Both CD4+ and CD8+ T cell populations in blood had undergone clonal expansion by week 6 at 0.1 to 3.0 mg/kg.

V dropped 0 bases and J dropped 5; count of bases not matched to a gene: 2. Germline CDR1 and CDR2: SGHNT and YYREEE (reference sequence). This CDR3 contains 15 residues. As regards this clone: Its target is unknown.

The assay was immunoSEQ multiplex PCR, and TCRdb's table has in-frame clones only and misses some. In the table there are 80,000 or so clones, around 85% of which are singletons. This chain links TRBV5-4 with TRBJ1-4; TRBD1 agrees at 9 bases. The input for sequencing was CD4+ or CD8+ T cells sorted from blood, taken in a trial of the OX40 agonist ivuxolimab. This TCR was recovered from an adult with an advanced solid tumor such as melanoma, head and neck, liver or kidney cancer. CDR3 amino acids: CASSLGGTGNEKLFF. CDR3 coding DNA: TGTGCCAGCAGCTTGGGGGGGACAGGGAATGAAAAACTGTTTTTT.